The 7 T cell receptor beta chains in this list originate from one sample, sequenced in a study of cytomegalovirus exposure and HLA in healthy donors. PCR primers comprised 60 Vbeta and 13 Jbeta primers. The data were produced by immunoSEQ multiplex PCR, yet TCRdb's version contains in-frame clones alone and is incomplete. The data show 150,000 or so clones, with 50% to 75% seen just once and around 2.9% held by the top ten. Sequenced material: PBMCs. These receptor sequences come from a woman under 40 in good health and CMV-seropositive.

The CDR3 bases are TGCGCCAGCAGCTTGGCACTGGGGGAGGGTTACAATGAGCAGTTCTTC. This encodes CASSLALGEGYNEQFF. The chain couples TRBV5-1 to TRBJ2-1; 7 positions match TRBD2. This CDR3 is 16 amino acids long. The trim removed 0 bases at V and 4 bases at J, leaving 7 bases unmatched. Germline CDR1 reads SGHRS; CDR2 reads YFSETQ.

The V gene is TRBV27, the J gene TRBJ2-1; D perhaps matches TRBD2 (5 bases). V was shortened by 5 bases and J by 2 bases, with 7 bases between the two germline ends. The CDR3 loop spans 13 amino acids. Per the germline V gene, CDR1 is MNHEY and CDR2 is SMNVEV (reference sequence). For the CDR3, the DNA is TGTGCCAGCAGTACTAGAACCTACAATGAGCAGTTCTTC. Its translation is CASSTRTYNEQFF.

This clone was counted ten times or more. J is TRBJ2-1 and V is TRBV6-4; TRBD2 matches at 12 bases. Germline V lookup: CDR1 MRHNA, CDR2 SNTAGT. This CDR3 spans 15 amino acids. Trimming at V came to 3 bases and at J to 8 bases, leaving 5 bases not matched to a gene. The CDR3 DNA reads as TGTGCCAGCAGTGATCAGACTAGCGGGGGAGATGAGCAGTTCTTC. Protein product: CASSDQTSGGDEQFF.

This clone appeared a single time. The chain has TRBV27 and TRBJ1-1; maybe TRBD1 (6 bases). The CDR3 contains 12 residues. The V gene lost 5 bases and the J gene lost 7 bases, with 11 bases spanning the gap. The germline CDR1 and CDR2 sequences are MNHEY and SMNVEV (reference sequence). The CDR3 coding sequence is TGTGCCAGCAGTAACAGGGTGGGTGAAGCTTTCTTT. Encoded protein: CASSNRVGEAFF.

The CDR3 here is CASSSIQVPDTQYF. As DNA, the CDR3 is TGTGCCAGCAGCTCAATTCAGGTTCCAGATACGCAGTATTTT. The V call is TRBV7-6, the J call TRBJ2-3; D is unclear. V lost 4 bases, J lost 4 bases, and 12 bases lay in between. CDR1 is SGHVS, CDR2 FNYEAQ, per germline. This CDR3 has 14 residues.

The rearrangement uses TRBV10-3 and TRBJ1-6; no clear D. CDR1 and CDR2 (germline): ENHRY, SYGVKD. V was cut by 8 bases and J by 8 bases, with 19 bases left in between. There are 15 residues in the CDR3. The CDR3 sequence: CAIRSSASGDSPLHF. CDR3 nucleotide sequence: TGTGCCATCCGTTCTTCCGCGAGCGGCGATTCACCCCTCCACTTT.

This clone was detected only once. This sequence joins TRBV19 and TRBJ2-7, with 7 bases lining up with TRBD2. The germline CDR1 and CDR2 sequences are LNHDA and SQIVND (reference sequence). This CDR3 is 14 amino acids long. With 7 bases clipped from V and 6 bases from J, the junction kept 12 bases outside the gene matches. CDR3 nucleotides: TGTGCCAGTACCCCTACGGGAGGAAGAGGCGAGCAGTACTTC. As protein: CASTPTGGRGEQYF.